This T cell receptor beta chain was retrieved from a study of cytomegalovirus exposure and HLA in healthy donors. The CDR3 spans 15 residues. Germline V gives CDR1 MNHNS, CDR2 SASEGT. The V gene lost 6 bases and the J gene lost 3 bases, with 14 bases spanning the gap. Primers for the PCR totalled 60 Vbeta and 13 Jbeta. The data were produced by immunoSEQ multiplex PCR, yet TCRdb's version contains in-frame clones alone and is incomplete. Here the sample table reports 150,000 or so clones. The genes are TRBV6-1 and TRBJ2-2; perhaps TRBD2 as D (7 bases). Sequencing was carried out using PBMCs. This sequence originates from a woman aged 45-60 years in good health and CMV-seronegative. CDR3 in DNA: TGTGCCAGCAGGACCCTAGGGGGGGACACCGGGGAGCTGTTTTTT. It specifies CASRTLGGDTGELFF.